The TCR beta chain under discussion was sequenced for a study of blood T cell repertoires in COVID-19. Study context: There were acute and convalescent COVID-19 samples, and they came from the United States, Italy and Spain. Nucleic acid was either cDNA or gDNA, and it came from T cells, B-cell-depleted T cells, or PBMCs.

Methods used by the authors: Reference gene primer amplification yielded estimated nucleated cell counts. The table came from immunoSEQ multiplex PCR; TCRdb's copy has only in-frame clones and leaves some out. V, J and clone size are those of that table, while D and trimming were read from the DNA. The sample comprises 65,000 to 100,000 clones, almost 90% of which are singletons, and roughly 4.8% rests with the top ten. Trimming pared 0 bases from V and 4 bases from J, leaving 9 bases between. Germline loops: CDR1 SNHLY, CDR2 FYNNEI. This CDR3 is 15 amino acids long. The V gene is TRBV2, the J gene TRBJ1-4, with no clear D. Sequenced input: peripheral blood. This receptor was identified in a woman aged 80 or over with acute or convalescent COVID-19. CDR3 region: CASSEAAGRNEKLFF. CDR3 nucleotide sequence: TGTGCCAGCAGTGAAGCGGCAGGTCGTAATGAAAAACTGTTTTTT.